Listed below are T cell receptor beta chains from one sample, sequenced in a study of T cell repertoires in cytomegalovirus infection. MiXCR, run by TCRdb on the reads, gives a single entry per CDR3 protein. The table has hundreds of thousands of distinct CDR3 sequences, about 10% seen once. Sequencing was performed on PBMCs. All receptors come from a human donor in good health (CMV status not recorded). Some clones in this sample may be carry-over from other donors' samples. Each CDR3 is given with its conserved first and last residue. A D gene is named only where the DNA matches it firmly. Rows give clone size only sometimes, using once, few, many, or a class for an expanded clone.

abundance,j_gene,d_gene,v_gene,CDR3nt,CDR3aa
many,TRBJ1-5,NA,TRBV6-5,TGTGCCAGCAGTTACAGGGCAGAGAATCAGCCCCAGCATTTT,CASSYRAENQPQHF
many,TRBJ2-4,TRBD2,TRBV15,TGTGCCACCAGCACCCGACTAGCGGGATTGAACATTCAGTACTTC,CATSTRLAGLNIQYF
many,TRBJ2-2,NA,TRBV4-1,TGCGCCAGCAGCCAAACAGACACCGGGGAGCTGTTTTTT,CASSQTDTGELFF
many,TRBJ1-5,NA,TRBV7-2,TGTGCCAGCAGCCCCACCCTAGATCAGCCCCAGCATTTT,CASSPTLDQPQHF
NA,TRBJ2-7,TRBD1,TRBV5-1,TGCGCCAGCAGCTTGGATGGACAGGGCGGCGAGCAGTACTTC,CASSLDGQGGEQYF
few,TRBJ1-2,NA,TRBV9,TGTGCCAGCAGCGCCGGAGCTGGACAGATCAACTATGGCTACACCTTC,CASSAGAGQINYGYTF
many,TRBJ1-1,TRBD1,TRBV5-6,TGTGCCAGCAGCCTCCCCGCGACAGGGATCAGCACTGAAGCTTTCTTT,CASSLPATGISTEAFF
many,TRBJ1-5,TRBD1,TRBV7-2,TGTGCCAGCAGTTTTACAGGGGCGAGCAATCAGCCCCAGCATTTT,CASSFTGASNQPQHF
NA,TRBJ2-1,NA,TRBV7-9,TGTGCCAGCAGCTGGGACGGTTCCGGGGTCTACGATGAGCAGTTCTTC,CASSWDGSGVYDEQFF
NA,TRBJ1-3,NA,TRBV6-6,TGTGCCAGCTTTATTCCGGGTTCTGGAAACACCATATATTTT,CASFIPGSGNTIYF
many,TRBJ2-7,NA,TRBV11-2,TGTGCCAGCACGTCATCCTACGAGCAGTACTTC,CASTSSYEQYF
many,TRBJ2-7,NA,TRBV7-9,TGTGCCAGCAGCCCGCCTAATAGGGCGAGCTCCTACGAGCAGTACTTC,CASSPPNRASSYEQYF
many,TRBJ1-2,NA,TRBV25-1,TGTGCCAGCAGTGAAACACTTGGGACGGAGAGGGGCTACACCTTC,CASSETLGTERGYTF
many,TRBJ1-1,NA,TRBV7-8,TGTGCCAGCAGCCTCGCCCTTGGGACTCTGAACACTGAAGCTTTCTTT,CASSLALGTLNTEAFF
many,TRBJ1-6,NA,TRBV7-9,TGTGCCAGCAGCCCGTCGAGGGGGTATAATTCACCCCTCCACTTT,CASSPSRGYNSPLHF
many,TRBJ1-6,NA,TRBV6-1,TGTGCCAGCACCCCTAGTGTTGGAAATTCACCCCTCCACTTT,CASTPSVGNSPLHF
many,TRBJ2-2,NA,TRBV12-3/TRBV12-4,TGTGCCAGCAGCCTCGGAGGGGGGCACACCGGGGAGCTGTTTTTT,CASSLGGGHTGELFF
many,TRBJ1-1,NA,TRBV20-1,TGCAGTGCTAGCCCCCAGGTGACCACTGAAGCTTTCTTT,CSASPQVTTEAFF
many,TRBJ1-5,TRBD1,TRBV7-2,TGTGCCAGCAGCTTACAGGGGGTCTTCAATCAGCCCCAGCATTTT,CASSLQGVFNQPQHF
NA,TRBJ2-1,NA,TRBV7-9,TGTGCCAGCAGCTCCTCGATTGAGCAGTTCTTC,CASSSSIEQFF
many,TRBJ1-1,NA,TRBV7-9,TGTGCCGGAACAGAGCTCACTGAAGCTTTCTTT,CAGTELTEAFF
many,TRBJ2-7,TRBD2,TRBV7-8,TGTGCCAGCAGCGGACGGGGAGGGATGGGAGAGCAGTACTTC,CASSGRGGMGEQYF
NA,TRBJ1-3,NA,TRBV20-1,TGCAGTGCCCCCCACGGAAACACCATATATTTT,CSAPHGNTIYF
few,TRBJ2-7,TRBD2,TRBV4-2,TGTGCCAGCAGCCTAAATTACGGGACTAGCGGGATATACGAGCAGTACTTC,CASSLNYGTSGIYEQYF
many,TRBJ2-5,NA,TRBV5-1,TGCGCCAGCAGCTCGTATGCGGGACAAGAGACCCAGTACTTC,CASSSYAGQETQYF
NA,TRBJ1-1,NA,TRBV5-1,TGCGCCAGCACGCGTCAGGGGACTGACACTGAAGCTTTCTTT,CASTRQGTDTEAFF
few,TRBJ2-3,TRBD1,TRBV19,TGTGCCAGTAGTATGGGACAGGGGGCGAGCACAGATACGCAGTATTTT,CASSMGQGASTDTQYF
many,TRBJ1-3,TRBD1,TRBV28,TGTGCCAGCTGGGGACCATCACAGGGGGTTGCTGGAAACACCATATATTTT,CASWGPSQGVAGNTIYF
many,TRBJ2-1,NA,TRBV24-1,TGTGCCACCAGTGGCCGGGCCAAGGATGAGCAGTTCTTC,CATSGRAKDEQFF
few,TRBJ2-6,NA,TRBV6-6,TGTGCCAGCAGTTACAAGGTGTCTGGGGCCAACGTCCTGACTTTC,CASSYKVSGANVLTF
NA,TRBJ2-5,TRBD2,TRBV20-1,TGCAGTGCTAGAGTCGTGGGACTAGCGGAGACCCAGTACTTC,CSARVVGLAETQYF
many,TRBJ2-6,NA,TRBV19,TGTGCCAGTAGTATGGCGCAGGGTGATCGGGCCAACGTCCTGACTTTC,CASSMAQGDRANVLTF
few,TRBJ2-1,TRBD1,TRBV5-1,TGCGCCAGCAGCTGGAGGACAGGGAAAGACAATGAGCAGTTCTTC,CASSWRTGKDNEQFF
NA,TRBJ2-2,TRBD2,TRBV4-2,TGTGCCAGCAGCCAAGAACAGCGGGAGTGGGGCACCGGGGAGCTGTTTTTT,CASSQEQREWGTGELFF
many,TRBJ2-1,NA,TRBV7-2,TGTGCCAGCAGCTTAGGGCCCCAGAGGAATGAGCAGTTCTTC,CASSLGPQRNEQFF
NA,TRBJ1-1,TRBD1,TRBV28,TGTGCCAGCAGCAAGATACAGGGGCGCAAGGTGAACACTGAAGCTTTCTTT,CASSKIQGRKVNTEAFF
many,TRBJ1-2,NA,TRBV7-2,TGTGCCAGCAGCTTAAAAGTAGTGGCCGGCGGCTACACCTTC,CASSLKVVAGGYTF
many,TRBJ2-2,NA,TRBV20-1,TGCAGTGCTAGAGTGGGGGCGAACACCGGGGAGCTGTTTTTT,CSARVGANTGELFF
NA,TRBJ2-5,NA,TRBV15,TGTGCCACCAGCAGAGGGTTCGGGACTGGGGTAGAGACCCAGTACTTC,CATSRGFGTGVETQYF
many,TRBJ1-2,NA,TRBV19,TGTGCCAGTAGTAGCCCGTCAGGCCGGCTAGGCTATGGCTACACCTTC,CASSSPSGRLGYGYTF